One sample yielded the 7 T cell receptor beta chains listed below, sequenced in a study of PD-1 blockade in classical Hodgkin lymphoma (dated by TCRdb to the early 2020s). The time point label for this specimen denotes: cycle 4 day 1 (C4D1), after more than 5 weeks of nivolumab. Relapse after autologous stem cell transplantation had occurred in all trial patients, and cohorts A, B and C were distinguished by prior brentuximab vedotin exposure. Receptors were amplified or captured by the immunoSEQ multiplex PCR assay. In TCRdb, the immuneACCESS table is reduced to in-frame sequences with V and J assigned. These tables do not hold every clone; where another copy was compared, an unresolved V gene accounts for under half, and the others remain unexplained. Counted in this sample were about 7,000 clones; approximately 80% of them appeared once. Roughly two fifths of the sample goes to the ten largest clones.

The sample in question was peripheral blood mononuclear cells (PBMCs), obtained before the fourth cycle of nivolumab. These receptors all stem from a human donor with classical Hodgkin lymphoma.

The chain joins TRBV10-3 to TRBJ2-2; D call uncertain. The CDR3 runs 11 residues. Germline CDR1 is ENHRY and CDR2 is SYGVKD. V shed 8 bases and J shed 5 bases, with 6 bases lying between them. This CDR3 reads CAIRRTGELFF. As DNA, the CDR3 is TGTGCCATCCGGAGAACCGGGGAGCTGTTTTTT.

V is TRBV4-2 and J is TRBJ2-7, with a tentative D call TRBD1 (6 bases). Trimming left V 5 bases short and J 4 bases short, with 24 bases between. Germline V gives CDR1 LGHNA, CDR2 YNFKEQ. CDR3 length: 17 amino acids. Here the CDR3 DNA reads TGTGCCAGCAGCAAAAGCCGAACCGGGACATCGTCATACGAGCAGTACTTC. Protein: CASSKSRTGTSSYEQYF.

This clone was observed a single time. V usage is TRBV6-1 and J usage is TRBJ2-5, with D perhaps TRBD2 (6 bases). Germline values: CDR1 MNHNS, CDR2 SASEGT. The ends were cut back, 4 bases at V and 6 bases at J, with 27 bases in the middle. This CDR3 region has 18 residues. The CDR3 protein is CASSARPLSLATMQTQYF. CDR3 nucleotides: TGTGCCAGCAGTGCCCGTCCCCTGTCTCTAGCGACCATGCAGACCCAGTACTTC.

This chain's CDR3 is CATSSPGLAGGYNEQFF. CDR3 nucleotides: TGTGCCACCAGCAGCCCCGGACTAGCGGGAGGTTACAATGAGCAGTTCTTC. This chain connects TRBV15 to TRBJ2-1; 14 positions agree with TRBD2. The germline gives CDR1 LNHNV, CDR2 YYDKDF (reference sequence). This CDR3 region has 17 residues. The V segment lost 3 bases and the J segment 4 bases; nucleotides outside the gene matches: 5.

This chain connects TRBV7-9 to TRBJ1-2; 9 nucleotides align to TRBD1. Germline-derived CDR1 and CDR2 are SEHNR and FQNEAQ (reference sequence). V shed 5 bases and J 8 bases; nucleotides not matched to a gene: 9. CDR3 size: 14 residues. The CDR3 protein is CASSHPGTGRGYTF. The CDR3 DNA sequence: TGTGCCAGCAGCCACCCGGGGACAGGGAGAGGCTACACCTTC.

The chain is built from TRBV5-1 and TRBJ2-3; possibly TRBD1 for D (5 bases). In germline, CDR1 is SGHRS, CDR2 YFSETQ. V lost 0 bases to trimming and J lost 6 bases, with 14 bases between them. This CDR3 comprises 15 residues. CDR3 sequence (DNA): TGCGCCAGCAGCTTGGACGGACACCCGACGGATACGCAGTATTTT. Translation gives CASSLDGHPTDTQYF. The whole variable domain, filled in from reference TRBV5-1 and TRBJ2-3, reads KAGVTQTPRYLIKTRGQQVTLSCSPISGHRSVSWYQQTPGQGLQFLFEYFSETQRNKGNFPGRFSGRQFSNSRSEMNVSTLELGDSALYLCASSLDGHPTDTQYFGPGTRLTVL.

This clone came up once. This chain joins TRBV7-9 and TRBJ2-3, with 9 bases lining up with TRBD1. V shed 1 base and J 5 bases; nucleotides not matched to a gene: 13. Germline loops: CDR1 SEHNR, CDR2 FQNEAQ (reference sequence). The CDR3 extends over 18 amino acids. In DNA, the CDR3 is TGTGCCAGCAGCTTAGTTTACGGGACAGGGTCCTTGGGAGATACGCAGTATTTT. Translating it yields CASSLVYGTGSLGDTQYF.